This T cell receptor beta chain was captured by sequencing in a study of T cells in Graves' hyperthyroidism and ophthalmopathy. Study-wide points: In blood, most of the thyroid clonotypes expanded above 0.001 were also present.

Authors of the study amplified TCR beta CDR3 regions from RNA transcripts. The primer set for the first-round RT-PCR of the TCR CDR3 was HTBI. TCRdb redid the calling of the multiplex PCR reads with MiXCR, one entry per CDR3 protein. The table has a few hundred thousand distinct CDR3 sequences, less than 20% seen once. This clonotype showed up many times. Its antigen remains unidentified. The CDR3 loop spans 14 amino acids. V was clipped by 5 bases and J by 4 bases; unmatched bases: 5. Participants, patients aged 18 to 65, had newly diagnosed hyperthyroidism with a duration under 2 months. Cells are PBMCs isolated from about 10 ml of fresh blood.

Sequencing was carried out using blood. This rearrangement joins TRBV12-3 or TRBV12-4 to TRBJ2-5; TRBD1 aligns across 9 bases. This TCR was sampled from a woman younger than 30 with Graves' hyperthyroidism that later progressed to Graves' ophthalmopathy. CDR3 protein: CASSTTQGAETQYF. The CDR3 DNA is TGTGCCAGCAGTACCACACAGGGGGCAGAGACCCAGTACTTC.